This TCR beta chain is drawn from a study of blood T cell repertoires in COVID-19. The wider study: Samples taken during acute and convalescent COVID-19 were collected in the United States, Italy and Spain. T cells, B-cell-depleted T cells, or PBMCs provided the cDNA or gDNA that served as material.

In the source study's methods: The authors estimated nucleated cell counts from reference gene primer amplification. The data were produced by immunoSEQ multiplex PCR, yet TCRdb's version contains in-frame clones alone and is incomplete. The DNA was the basis for D and trimming; V, J and clone size are from that table. The sample records some 45,000 clones, 70% to 80% being singletons. Germline V CDR1 and CDR2: LGHNA, YNFKEQ. CDR3 length: 16 residues. Trimming pared 0 bases from V and 0 bases from J, leaving 12 bases between. The chain links TRBV4-2 to TRBJ2-7; TRBD2 is a possible D gene (6 bases). This clonotype was sampled from a man aged 70 or older with active or convalescent COVID-19. Sequenced sample: peripheral blood. The DNA for the CDR3 is TGTGCCAGCAGCCAAGATGGCGGGGCAAGCTCCTACGAGCAGTACTTC. Its protein product is CASSQDGGASSYEQYF.